This is a list of T cell receptor beta chains from one sample in a study of OX40 agonist ivuxolimab in advanced cancers. The method was immunoSEQ multiplex PCR; TCRdb's version includes in-frame clones alone and lacks a portion of them. Altogether under 50,000 clones are present, roughly 88% being singletons, with the ten largest covering 3% to 4%. The input for sequencing was CD4+ or CD8+ T cells sorted from blood, taken in a trial of the OX40 agonist ivuxolimab. The receptor set was obtained from an adult with an advanced solid tumor such as melanoma, head and neck, liver or kidney cancer. CDR3s include the opening cysteine and the closing phenylalanine or tryptophan. Part of the rows lack a size; the others show once, few, many or a class for expanded clones.

cdr3_length: 13
clone_size: .
v_call: TRBV5-4
cdr3_aa: CASSLVRGDEAFF

cdr3_length: 13
clone_size: .
v_call: TRBV7-2
cdr3_aa: CASSPGGRKGYTF

cdr3_length: 18
clone_size: .
v_call: TRBV9
cdr3_aa: CASSVGAGASVRANVLTF

cdr3_length: 14
clone_size: .
v_call: TRBV19
cdr3_aa: CASSTRPSTDTQYF

cdr3_length: 14
clone_size: .
v_call: TRBV7-3
cdr3_aa: CASSLEPGNTEAFF

cdr3_length: 16
clone_size: .
v_call: TRBV5-4
cdr3_aa: CASTPAGMEGPYGYTF

cdr3_length: 14
clone_size: .
v_call: TRBV19
cdr3_aa: CASRGGGRDVTAFF

cdr3_length: 18
clone_size: .
v_call: TRBV30
cdr3_aa: CAWSETGQGTYSNQPQHF

cdr3_length: 12
clone_size: .
v_call: TRBV2
cdr3_aa: CASRWTINEQFF

cdr3_length: 16
clone_size: .
v_call: TRBV7-6
cdr3_aa: CASSLAPANGGNTIYF

cdr3_length: 13
clone_size: .
v_call: TRBV7-9
cdr3_aa: CASSLRGANVLTF

cdr3_length: 13
clone_size: .
v_call: TRBV6-6
cdr3_aa: CASSYSLRHEQYF

cdr3_length: 15
clone_size: once
v_call: TRBV7-2
cdr3_aa: CASSLGSMSNQPQHF

cdr3_length: 16
clone_size: medium-sized
v_call: TRBV19
cdr3_aa: CASSPGQGAFNYGYTF

cdr3_length: 15
clone_size: .
v_call: TRBV28
cdr3_aa: CASSLFSGTVYGYTF

cdr3_length: 18
clone_size: .
v_call: TRBV5-1
cdr3_aa: CASSLGVERNTNTGELFF

cdr3_length: 17
clone_size: .
v_call: TRBV4-2
cdr3_aa: CASSQGLAGGGFNEQFF

cdr3_length: 15
clone_size: .
v_call: TRBV7-9
cdr3_aa: CASSPQEGTGNTIYF

cdr3_length: 14
clone_size: .
v_call: TRBV11-3
cdr3_aa: CASSLVYSGETQYF

cdr3_length: 15
clone_size: .
v_call: TRBV19
cdr3_aa: CASSTPQGPNEKLFF

cdr3_length: 15
clone_size: .
v_call: TRBV6-6
cdr3_aa: CASTNEGPTKAPQHF

cdr3_length: 11
clone_size: .
v_call: TRBV5-4
cdr3_aa: CASSRDYEQYF

cdr3_length: 15
clone_size: .
v_call: TRBV7-2
cdr3_aa: CASSPKGGQHYEQYF

cdr3_length: 14
clone_size: .
v_call: TRBV7-9
cdr3_aa: CASSLAVGGETQYF

cdr3_length: 15
clone_size: .
v_call: TRBV27
cdr3_aa: CASRLRDREGHTQYF

cdr3_length: 14
clone_size: .
v_call: TRBV25-1
cdr3_aa: CASSDRWGGDTQYF

cdr3_length: 14
clone_size: .
v_call: TRBV29-1
cdr3_aa: CSVVQLASVNEQFF

cdr3_length: 16
clone_size: .
v_call: TRBV11-2
cdr3_aa: CASSLGSSRSNQPQHF

cdr3_length: 19
clone_size: .
v_call: TRBV4-3
cdr3_aa: CASSQGSGRGRSGANVLTF

cdr3_length: 18
clone_size: .
v_call: TRBV11-2
cdr3_aa: CASSLEGVAGWELTEAFF

cdr3_length: 14
clone_size: .
v_call: TRBV4-1
cdr3_aa: CASSQDQGKDTQYF

cdr3_length: 15
clone_size: .
v_call: TRBV2
cdr3_aa: CASSDRVPSTDTQYF

cdr3_length: 15
clone_size: .
v_call: TRBV6-5
cdr3_aa: CASSYSTGGGTEAFF

cdr3_length: 15
clone_size: .
v_call: TRBV28
cdr3_aa: CASTTLTGGTYGYTF

cdr3_length: 14
clone_size: .
v_call: TRBV7-5
cdr3_aa: CASSLGTGYQPQHF

cdr3_length: 16
clone_size: .
v_call: TRBV2
cdr3_aa: CASSAGKVSGNQPQHF

cdr3_length: 13
clone_size: .
v_call: TRBV5-4
cdr3_aa: CASSPQGPHEQYF

cdr3_length: 14
clone_size: .
v_call: TRBV7-9
cdr3_aa: CASSFPNRWEKLFF

cdr3_length: 11
clone_size: .
v_call: TRBV30
cdr3_aa: CAWNQDREAFF

cdr3_length: 14
clone_size: .
v_call: TRBV27
cdr3_aa: CASSFSDSNQPQHF

cdr3_length: 13
clone_size: .
v_call: TRBV25-1
cdr3_aa: CASSGTAHGEAFF

cdr3_length: 13
clone_size: .
v_call: TRBV6-1
cdr3_aa: CASSATGGSPLHF

cdr3_length: 16
clone_size: .
v_call: TRBV29-1
cdr3_aa: CSVEYFRGPYNSPLHF

cdr3_length: 14
clone_size: .
v_call: TRBV7-9
cdr3_aa: CASSLVPNRQEQYF

cdr3_length: 15
clone_size: once
v_call: TRBV6-1
cdr3_aa: CASSEMGQSSYEQYF

cdr3_length: 14
clone_size: .
v_call: TRBV6-1
cdr3_aa: CASSFPGFYEKLFF

cdr3_length: 16
clone_size: .
v_call: TRBV23-1
cdr3_aa: CASSQPDGGEAGELFF

cdr3_length: 15
clone_size: few
v_call: TRBV5-4
cdr3_aa: CASSLASGGAYEQYF

cdr3_length: 15
clone_size: .
v_call: TRBV7-2
cdr3_aa: CASTPSGGLGGELFF

cdr3_length: 15
clone_size: .
v_call: TRBV19
cdr3_aa: CASREWRGDTGELFF

cdr3_length: 15
clone_size: .
v_call: TRBV28
cdr3_aa: CASSARRGGNQPQHF

cdr3_length: 15
clone_size: .
v_call: TRBV29-1
cdr3_aa: CSVAASGKSTDTQYF

cdr3_length: 16
clone_size: .
v_call: TRBV18
cdr3_aa: CASSPPMSSALGEQFF

cdr3_length: 15
clone_size: .
v_call: TRBV28
cdr3_aa: CASSRTGLAEETQYF

cdr3_length: 15
clone_size: .
v_call: TRBV5-4
cdr3_aa: CASSSYLAARDTQYF

cdr3_length: 17
clone_size: .
v_call: TRBV18
cdr3_aa: CASSLIRRGDETYEQYF

cdr3_length: 15
clone_size: .
v_call: TRBV4-1
cdr3_aa: CASSLRGAGANVLTF